This T cell receptor (beta chain) appears in the sequencing data of a study of radiotherapy plus CTLA-4 blockade in lung cancer. Study in general: Of all patients, around 20% responded objectively and approximately 31% showed disease control. Study-wide findings and caveats: Radiotherapy was combined with ipilimumab, and tumor-derived TCR clones then expanded in blood.

Of note for this clone: Its antigen is as yet unknown. The germline gene is not matched at one end of the junction; a read error may be the cause.

Profiling relied on immunoSEQ multiplex PCR, and the TCRdb table lists in-frame clones only, not all of them. The repertoire includes tens of thousands of clones, 70% to 90% of them detected once, and around 4.9% sits in the top ten. CDR3 size: 14 residues. Germline loops: CDR1 ENHRY, CDR2 SYGVKD. The genes are TRBV10-3 and TRBJ2-7; 10 nucleotides line up with TRBD2. The sequence derives from a human donor with non-small cell lung cancer whose response to radiotherapy plus ipilimumab could not be evaluated. The sample in question was peripheral blood, obtained from a patient treated with radiotherapy plus ipilimumab. Here the CDR3 reads CGSSGSPTTYEQYF. CDR3 nucleotides: TGCGGATCTAGCGGGAGCCCTACGACCTACGAGCAGTACTTC.